Below, 21 T cell receptor beta chains from the same sample are listed, as sequenced in a study of cytomegalovirus exposure and HLA in healthy donors. The study ran its PCR with 60 Vbeta and 13 Jbeta primers. Method: immunoSEQ multiplex PCR; TCRdb's copy keeps in-frame clones and lacks some. The data show some 150,000 clones, roughly three quarters seen once. Source material: PBMCs. The receptors here all came from a woman between 50 and 59 years old in good health and CMV-seronegative.

This clone was seen only once. J is TRBJ1-3 and V is TRBV6-6; TRBD1 agrees at 7 bases. The V gene's germline CDR1 is MNHNY and CDR2 SVGAGI (reference sequence). The CDR3 is 15 residues long. Germline trimming cut 6 bases from V and 4 bases from J; bases unmatched to any gene: 9. The CDR3 reads CASRPRDRGGNTIYF. CDR3 nucleotide sequence: TGTGCCAGCAGGCCCCGGGACAGAGGAGGAAACACCATATATTTT.

A word on this clone: The sample holds other DNA sequences that translate to the same CDR3. This chain links TRBV4-3 with TRBJ1-5; D not certain. Trimming left V 0 bases short and J 0 bases short, with 3 bases between. The germline gives CDR1 LGHNA, CDR2 YSLEER. The CDR3 totals 14 residues. CDR3 in amino acids: CASSQDHSNQPQHF. The CDR3 coding sequence is TGCGCCAGCAGCCAAGATCATAGCAATCAGCCCCAGCATTTT.

The V gene is TRBV27, the J gene TRBJ2-2; 7 bases align to TRBD2. Losses at the gene ends were 4 bases for V and 5 bases for J; bases not matched to a gene: 13. CDR3 length equals 17 residues. CDR1 is MNHEY, CDR2 SMNVEV, per germline (reference sequence). This CDR3 reads CASSSILAPPWTGELFF. The CDR3 DNA sequence: TGTGCCAGCAGTTCAATACTAGCGCCCCCTTGGACCGGGGAGCTGTTTTTT.

The V and J genes are TRBV7-9 and TRBJ1-3; D unresolved. The CDR3 is 15 residues long. The V end lost 4 bases, the J end lost 1 base, and 11 bases lay between the germline ends. The germline V gene encodes CDR1 SEHNR and CDR2 FQNEAQ (reference sequence). Written as DNA, the CDR3 is TGTGCCAGCAGCTCGGTCTCGGGTTCTGGAAACACCATATATTTT. Protein product: CASSSVSGSGNTIYF.

A few counts support this clone. The chain links TRBV7-9 to TRBJ2-7, with 11 bases fitting TRBD1. The CDR3 sequence is 15 residues long. Losses at the gene ends were 3 bases for V and 3 bases for J; bases not matched to a gene: 4. The germline V gene encodes CDR1 SEHNR and CDR2 FQNEAQ (reference sequence). The CDR3 region has the DNA TGTGCCAGCAGCTTGGGTGGGACAGGGGGCTACGAGCAGTACTTC. Its translation is CASSLGGTGGYEQYF.

There are a few counts of this clone. The rearrangement links TRBV28 to TRBJ1-1; tentatively, D is TRBD1 (5 bases). Between the trimmed V and J ends, which lost 8 bases and 10 bases, there was a span of 20 bases. The germline V gene has CDR1 MDHEN and CDR2 SYDVKM. The CDR3 has 13 residues. CDR3 sequence (DNA): TGTGCCAGCCGCGGAGGGGAAATTTCGGGAGCTTTCTTT. It is translated as CASRGGEISGAFF.

The J gene is TRBJ2-2, the V gene TRBV10-2; 8 bases align to TRBD2. In germline, CDR1 is WSHSY, CDR2 SAAADI. There are 16 residues in the CDR3. Losses at the gene ends were 6 bases for V and 0 bases for J; bases not matched to a gene: 6. CDR3 region: CASRKSGGANTGELFF. In DNA, the CDR3 is TGCGCCAGCAGGAAAAGCGGGGGAGCGAACACCGGGGAGCTGTTTTTT.

The genes are TRBV5-1 and TRBJ2-3; D is perhaps TRBD2 (6 bases). This CDR3 contains 15 residues. V was pared by 3 bases and J by 0 bases, with 11 bases between. Germline CDR1 and CDR2: SGHRS and YFSETQ. CDR3 sequence: CASSSAGSSTDTQYF. The CDR3 coding sequence is TGCGCCAGCAGCTCGGCGGGGTCTAGCACAGATACGCAGTATTTT.

This chain connects TRBV28 to TRBJ1-2; no clear D gene. V was cut by 4 bases and J by 4 bases, with 19 bases left in between. CDR1 and CDR2 from the germline V gene are MDHEN and SYDVKM. CDR3 length: 16 residues. The CDR3 loop is CASSSFPRLEGYGYTF. In nucleotides, the CDR3 is TGTGCCAGCAGTTCCTTTCCACGTCTGGAGGGCTATGGCTACACCTTC.

The V and J genes are TRBV27 and TRBJ2-7; D may be TRBD1 (6 bases). This CDR3 spans 17 amino acids. V lost 3 bases and J 3 bases, leaving 21 bases between the germline ends. Germline values: CDR1 MNHEY, CDR2 SMNVEV (reference sequence). CDR3 residues: CASSFLSSGTPIYEQYF. The CDR3 DNA sequence: TGTGCCAGCAGTTTCCTTTCGTCCGGGACACCCATCTACGAGCAGTACTTC.

The chain employs TRBV7-2 and TRBJ2-3; D uncertain. CDR1 SGHTA and CDR2 FQGNSA come from the germline V gene. Trimming shortened V by 5 bases and J by 2 bases, and 11 bases separated the two germline ends. CDR3 length: 14 residues. The CDR3 spells CASSPSLPTDTQYF. As DNA, the CDR3 is TGTGCCAGCAGCCCCTCACTCCCCACAGATACGCAGTATTTT.

The J gene is TRBJ1-5, the V gene TRBV5-4, with 7 bases aligning to TRBD1. The CDR3 is 15 residues long. Losses at the gene ends were 0 bases for V and 5 bases for J; bases not matched to a gene: 5. Germline V gene sequence: CDR1 SGHNT, CDR2 YYREEE (reference sequence). The CDR3 DNA reads as TGTGCCAGCAGCTTGGATCAGGGGGACGATCAGCCCCAGCATTTT. Its protein product is CASSLDQGDDQPQHF.

V gene TRBV7-2 combines with J gene TRBJ2-1, with TRBD1 identical over 8 bases. The V gene end was trimmed by 5 bases and the J gene end by 1 base; junction bases not matched to a gene: 7. The germline V gene encodes CDR1 SGHTA and CDR2 FQGNSA. This CDR3 is 16 amino acids long. CDR3 coding DNA: TGTGCCAGCAGCCTACGACAGGGGAATTCCTACAATGAGCAGTTCTTC. Its translation: CASSLRQGNSYNEQFF.

The CDR3 reads CASIKRASGSDEQFF. CDR3 sequence (DNA): TGTGCCAGCATAAAAAGGGCTAGCGGCTCGGATGAGCAGTTCTTC. The chain recombines TRBV28 with TRBJ2-1, with 7 bases fitting TRBD2. CDR3 length: 15 residues. CDR1 and CDR2 from the germline V gene are MDHEN and SYDVKM. V shed 7 bases and J 8 bases; nucleotides not matched to a gene: 14.

V is TRBV2 and J is TRBJ2-5; TRBD1 matches 8 bases. In germline, CDR1 is SNHLY, CDR2 FYNNEI. The CDR3 is 14 residues long. V shed 6 bases, J shed 5 bases, and the junction held 8 bases outside the gene matches. CDR3 sequence (DNA): TGTGCCAGCAGAAGACAGGGGTCCTCGGAGACCCAGTACTTC. Translating it yields CASRRQGSSETQYF.

This rearrangement joins TRBV4-3 to TRBJ2-7; the match to TRBD1 covers 7 bases. CDR1 is LGHNA and CDR2 is YSLEER in the germline V gene. This CDR3 has 15 residues. V lost 1 base to trimming and J lost 3 bases; unmatched junction nucleotides: 6. The DNA of the CDR3 is TGCGCCAGCAGCCAAGCCAATGACAGGGTCTACGAGCAGTACTTC. Protein: CASSQANDRVYEQYF.

This chain connects TRBV19 to TRBJ1-4; TRBD1 matches at 7 bases. Germline CDR1 LNHDA, CDR2 SQIVND (reference sequence). V shed 6 bases, J shed 3 bases, and the junction held 4 bases outside the gene matches. CDR3 length: 14 residues. This CDR3 is CASRWTGSNEKLFF. The CDR3 region has the DNA TGTGCCAGTAGGTGGACAGGATCTAATGAAAAACTGTTTTTT.

The V call is TRBV9, the J call TRBJ2-1; TRBD2 matches at 7 bases. Germline CDR1 and CDR2: SGDLS and YYNGEE. The CDR3 spans 15 residues. V was pared by 0 bases and J by 9 bases, with 9 bases of the junction left unmatched. In nucleotides, the CDR3 is TGTGCCAGCAGCGTAGTCCCGGGAGGAAAGGCTGAGCAGTTCTTC. It codes for CASSVVPGGKAEQFF. Combining the CDR3 with reference TRBV9 and TRBJ2-1 gives the whole variable domain DSGVTQTPKHLITATGQRVTLRCSPRSGDLSVYWYQQSLDQGLQFLIQYYNGEERAKGNILERFSAQQFPDLHSELNLSSLELGDSALYFCASSVVPGGKAEQFFGPGTRLTVL.

The chain employs TRBV5-6 and TRBJ2-1; D perhaps matches TRBD2 (6 bases). The CDR3 totals 15 residues. Trimming took off 0 bases at V and 7 bases at J, with 14 bases between the two ends. CDR1 and CDR2 from the germline V gene are SGHDT and YYEEEE. CDR3 DNA sequence: TGTGCCAGCAGCTTGGGAAGGAGGGGTAGGAATGAGCAGTTCTTC. The encoded protein is CASSLGRRGRNEQFF. The whole variable domain, remainder taken from reference TRBV5-6 and TRBJ2-1, is DAGVTQSPTHLIKTRGQQVTLRCSPKSGHDTVSWYQQALGQGPQFIFQYYEEEERQRGNFPDRFSGHQFPNYSSELNVNALLLGDSALYLCASSLGRRGRNEQFFGPGTRLTVL.

The chain links TRBV28 to TRBJ2-5; 7 nucleotides match TRBD1. The last part of the DNA fits TRBJ2-7 better; the J call may be wrong. In germline, CDR1 is MDHEN, CDR2 SYDVKM. The CDR3 spans 13 residues. The CDR3 DNA follows: TGTGCCATCGGGACAGTCAGAGACTACGAGCAGTACTTC. It specifies CAIGTVRDYEQYF.

The chain links TRBV4-3 to TRBJ1-6, with a weak D call TRBD1 (6 bases). Trimming stripped 5 bases from V and 10 bases from J, with 15 bases between. Germline CDR1 reads LGHNA; CDR2 reads YSLEER. This CDR3 region has 14 residues. As DNA, the CDR3 is TGCGCCAGCAGCTCACAAAGGGGGGGGTCACCCCTCCACTTT. This translates into CASSSQRGGSPLHF.